This T cell receptor beta chain was sequenced in a study of T cell clonotyping in hematopoietic cell transplantation. Study findings and constraints: At the given depth, recipient repertoires were over 95% de novo clonotypes. Broader posttransplant TCR repertoire diversity was predicted by graft donor and pretransplant recipient Inverse Simpson Index values. Pathologically expanded recipient clonotypes increased progressively from day 30 to day 180 as diversity fell. Cells were unsorted, so CD4 and CD8 contributions were not separated.

This CDR3 region has 17 residues. Looked up from germline, CDR1 is LGHNA and CDR2 is YSLEER. Data came from immunoSEQ multiplex PCR; TCRdb stores just in-frame clones and leaves some out. The sample yields about 45,000 clones, around 94% seen once. A word on this clone: As yet, its antigen is unknown. One end of the junction fails to match germline, which may point to a read error.

The chain links TRBV4-3 to TRBJ1-6; D is perhaps TRBD1 (6 bases). Sequencing was carried out using peripheral blood mononuclear cells. This TCR came from a woman aged 50 to 60 in good health. Some clones in this sample may be carry-over from other donors' samples. Here the CDR3 reads CASSLVYPGAYSSPLHF. CDR3 bases: TGCGCCAGCAGCTTAGTCTACCCGGGGGCCTATAGTTCACCCCTCCACTTT.